This TCR beta chain was captured by sequencing in a study of response to subunit inactivated influenza vaccine. Study-wide findings and caveats: Authors suggested seasonal influenza vaccinations each recruit few new T cells.

With respect to this clonotype: The target antigen is unknown.

Trimming removed 2 bases from V and 5 bases from J, with 19 bases in between. This CDR3 is 17 amino acids long. Germline CDR1 and CDR2: MNHEY and SVGAGI. MiXCR, run by TCRdb on the RT-PCR reads, gives a single entry per CDR3 protein. The profile shows about half a million distinct CDR3 sequences, about 25% of them singletons. This TCR came from a man in his forties or fifties who received an inactivated influenza vaccine. The V gene is TRBV6-5, the J gene TRBJ2-1; no reliable D call. The input for sequencing was CD4+ T cells sorted from PBMCs, taken 4 to 6 days after vaccination. The CDR3 DNA is TGTGCCAGCAGTTACCCGAGTGCGCTCAGATTAAACAATGAGCAGTTCTTC. Translated: CASSYPSALRLNNEQFF.